Following are 23 T cell receptor beta chains from one sample sequenced in a study of beta chain features in type 1 diabetes (dated by TCRdb to the late 2010s). Broad study findings and their caveats: A moderate but significant shortening of TCRB CDR3 length was observed in type 1 diabetes patients in all four CD4+ subsets.

No cognate antigen is known for these TCRs. The library relied on the immunoSEQ multiplex PCR assay. All of the isolated RNA was reverse transcribed with the High Capacity cDNA Reverse Transcription Kit, so expressed TCRB transcripts were sequenced. TCRdb re-hosts the immuneACCESS table, in-frame sequences only. Its copies lack some clones; in the studies checked, an unresolved V gene accounts for under half of them, and the cause for the rest is not known. For this sample the table gives under 150,000 clones, of which roughly 17% were detected only once. The top ten clones comprise 2.6% of the sample. Material for sequencing was central memory CD4+ T cells from blood. The source is a man aged 18-30 years with type 1 diabetes.

This clone showed up just a few times. The chain links TRBV23-1 to TRBJ2-1, with 15 nucleotides matching TRBD2. TRBV23-1 is marked as an open reading frame, function uncertain. The CDR3 runs to 20 residues. V lost 3 bases and J lost 4; bases outside the gene matches: 13. This CDR3 is CASSHLDRTSGRASYNEQFF. The CDR3 nucleotides are TGCGCCAGCAGTCATCTTGATCGGACTAGCGGGAGGGCCTCGTACAATGAGCAGTTCTTC.

This clone has only a few counts. The chain is built from TRBV30 and TRBJ2-2, with D uncertain. The CDR3 consists of 11 residues. Between the trimmed V and J ends, which lost 3 bases and 3 bases, there was a span of 2 bases. Germline V gene lookup returns CDR1 GTSNPN and CDR2 SVGIG (reference sequence). The CDR3: CAWRYTGELFF. The DNA of the CDR3 is TGTGCCTGGAGGTACACCGGGGAGCTGTTTTTT. Complete variable domain (other parts from reference TRBV30 and TRBJ2-2): SQTIHQWPATLVQPVGSPLSLECTVEGTSNPNLYWYRQAAGRGLQLLFYSVGIGQISSEVPQNLSASRPQDRQFILSSKKLLLSDSGFYLCAWRYTGELFFGEGSRLTVL.

The sample holds a few counts of this clone. The rearrangement uses TRBV29-1 and TRBJ1-2; 12 nucleotides align to TRBD1. CDR1 is SQVTM, CDR2 ANQGSEA, per germline. The CDR3 sequence is 15 residues long. After removal of 1 base from V and 6 bases from J, the junction contained 6 bases not matched to a gene. The CDR3 loop is CSVEAGTGGANGYTF. DNA of the CDR3: TGCAGCGTTGAAGCCGGGACAGGGGGCGCGAATGGCTACACCTTC.

The V call is TRBV6-5, the J call TRBJ1-1, with D hard to call. Germline CDR1 reads MNHEY; CDR2 reads SVGAGI. Trimming took off 7 bases at V and 2 bases at J, with 14 bases between the two ends. The length of the CDR3 is 14 residues. CDR3: CASNIGMSNTEAFF. In nucleotides, the CDR3 is TGTGCCAGCAACATAGGGATGTCCAACACTGAAGCTTTCTTT.

This clone was picked up a small number of times. The chain combines TRBV9 with TRBJ2-3; no definite D call. CDR1 and CDR2 from the germline V gene are SGDLS and YYNGEE. Trimming pared 4 bases from V and 0 bases from J, leaving 12 bases between. The CDR3 runs 15 residues. CDR3 amino acids: CASSPEISSTDTQYF. The CDR3, as DNA: TGTGCCAGCAGCCCTGAGATTAGTAGCACAGATACGCAGTATTTT.

J is TRBJ1-6 and V is TRBV7-2; no clear D. The CDR3 covers 14 residues. With 5 bases removed from V and 6 bases from J, the gap between germline ends came to 11 bases. In germline, CDR1 is SGHTA, CDR2 FQGNSA. CDR3 bases: TGTGCCAGCAGCCAGGCGAACGGTAATTCACCCCTCCACTTT. Translation: CASSQANGNSPLHF.

The chain has TRBV27 and TRBJ2-5, with 10 bases lining up with TRBD2. The germline gives CDR1 MNHEY, CDR2 SMNVEV (reference sequence). The CDR3 sequence is 15 residues long. With 4 bases clipped from V and 3 bases from J, the junction kept 5 bases outside the gene matches. DNA for the CDR3: TGTGCCAGCAGTTCCCCTAGCGGGAGTGAAGAGACCCAGTACTTC. Amino acids: CASSSPSGSEETQYF.

The chain has TRBV9 and TRBJ2-5; no clear D. Trimming removed 0 bases from V and 1 base from J, with 13 bases in between. Germline V gene lookup returns CDR1 SGDLS and CDR2 YYNGEE. The CDR3 runs to 16 residues. For the CDR3, the DNA is TGTGCCAGCAGCGTAGCGGGCCACACTTCCCAAGAGACCCAGTACTTC. It yields the protein CASSVAGHTSQETQYF.

This clone came up a few times. The CDR3 nucleotides read TGTGCCAGCAGCTTAAGCCCTGCCGGAGGCTACACCTTC. It codes for CASSLSPAGGYTF. V is TRBV7-9 and J is TRBJ1-2; no firm D call. The germline CDR1 and CDR2 sequences are SEHNR and FQNEAQ (reference sequence). The CDR3 length is 13 residues. Trimming cost V 2 bases and J 8 bases, with 12 bases left between them.

A few counts support this clone. The V gene is TRBV15, the J gene TRBJ2-5; D is possibly TRBD2 (6 bases). Per the germline V gene, CDR1 is LNHNV and CDR2 is YYDKDF (reference sequence). CDR3 length: 13 residues. V lost 8 bases and J 5 bases, leaving 15 bases between the germline ends. The CDR3, as DNA: TGTGCCACCGAGTGGGGCGGAGGGGAGACCCAGTACTTC. Protein sequence: CATEWGGGETQYF.

This clone has ten or more counts. This chain links TRBV13 with TRBJ2-1, with 9 bases matching TRBD1. The V gene end was trimmed by 8 bases and the J gene end by 5 bases; junction bases not matched to a gene: 4. Germline V gene sequence: CDR1 PRHDT, CDR2 FYEKMQ (reference sequence). This CDR3 has 13 residues. The CDR3 nucleotides are TGTGCCAGCCACAGGGGGCTGAACAATGAGCAGTTCTTC. This translates into CASHRGLNNEQFF.

The rearrangement uses TRBV4-3 and TRBJ2-3, with 8 bases that match TRBD1. Germline loops: CDR1 LGHNA, CDR2 YSLEER. The junction had 6 bases not matched to a gene; V was cut back by 4 bases and J by 0 bases. The length of the CDR3 is 16 residues. The CDR3 is CASSLYRGSSTDTQYF. CDR3 nucleotides: TGCGCCAGCAGCCTGTACAGGGGGAGTAGCACAGATACGCAGTATTTT.

In this sample, this clone turned up a few times. The V gene is TRBV6-5, the J gene TRBJ2-4, with D tentatively TRBD2 (5 bases). V shed 5 bases and J shed 0 bases, with 5 bases lying between them. Germline CDR1 reads MNHEY; CDR2 reads SVGAGI. The CDR3 is 13 amino acids. The CDR3 bases are TGTGCCAGCAGTCGGGAAGCCAAAAACATTCAGTACTTC. It yields the protein CASSREAKNIQYF.

This clone was observed a few times. The chain uses TRBV11-2 and TRBJ2-1; possibly TRBD2 for D (5 bases). This CDR3 has 15 amino acids. V lost 0 bases, J lost 0 bases, and 6 bases lay in between. The germline V gene has CDR1 SGHAT and CDR2 FQNNGV. The CDR3 loop reads CASSLEGSSYNEQFF. Here the CDR3 DNA reads TGTGCCAGCAGCTTAGAAGGGAGCTCCTACAATGAGCAGTTCTTC.

A few counts support this clone. The rearrangement joins TRBV7-2 to TRBJ2-5, with 7 bases lining up with TRBD2. The V gene end was trimmed by 2 bases and the J gene end by 4 bases; junction bases not matched to a gene: 7. Germline CDR1 SGHTA, CDR2 FQGNSA. This CDR3 is built from 15 residues. CDR3 DNA sequence: TGTGCCAGCAGCTTACGTGGGGGGGACCCAGAGACCCAGTACTTC. Amino acid sequence: CASSLRGGDPETQYF.

This clone was picked up a small number of times. The chain recombines TRBV5-1 with TRBJ1-4, with D perhaps matching TRBD1 (5 bases). The length of the CDR3 is 14 residues. Germline V lookup: CDR1 SGHRS, CDR2 YFSETQ. Trimming took 1 base from V and 7 from J, leaving 11 bases between them. The CDR3 spells CASSLTGPGEKLFF. The CDR3 bases are TGCGCCAGCAGCTTGACAGGACCGGGTGAAAAACTGTTTTTT. Filled out from reference TRBV5-1 and TRBJ1-4, the complete variable domain reads KAGVTQTPRYLIKTRGQQVTLSCSPISGHRSVSWYQQTPGQGLQFLFEYFSETQRNKGNFPGRFSGRQFSNSRSEMNVSTLELGDSALYLCASSLTGPGEKLFFGSGTQLSVL.

A few counts support this clone. The gene calls are TRBV7-2 and TRBJ2-1, with D unresolved. Germline CDR1 is SGHTA and CDR2 is FQGNSA. The V gene lost 5 bases and the J gene lost 0 bases, with 11 bases spanning the gap. The CDR3 runs to 15 residues. CDR3 DNA: TGTGCCAGCAGCCCACACTGGAGCTCCTACAATGAGCAGTTCTTC. It specifies CASSPHWSSYNEQFF. The variable domain in full, with the rest retrieved from reference TRBV7-2 and TRBJ2-1, is GAGVSQSPSNKVTEKGKDVELRCDPISGHTALYWYRQSLGQGLEFLIYFQGNSAPDKSGLPSDRFSAERTGGSVSTLTIQRTQQEDSAVYLCASSPHWSSYNEQFFGPGTRLTVL.

This clone was detected a few times. The rearrangement joins TRBV6-5 to TRBJ2-5; unclear D gene. Germline-derived CDR1 and CDR2 are MNHEY and SVGAGI. The ends were cut back, 2 bases at V and 0 bases at J, with 4 bases in the middle. The CDR3 consists of 13 residues. CDR3 in amino acids: CASSYVNQETQYF. CDR3 nucleotides: TGTGCCAGCAGTTACGTGAACCAAGAGACCCAGTACTTC.

The chain recombines TRBV5-1 with TRBJ2-7; D possibly uses TRBD1 or TRBD2 (5 bases each). CDR1 and CDR2 from the germline V gene are SGHRS and YFSETQ. This CDR3 has 12 amino acids. V shed 3 bases and J shed 7 bases, with 11 bases lying between them. CDR3 in amino acids: CASSSAGAEQYF. The CDR3 nucleotides read TGCGCCAGCAGCTCGGCCGGGGCAGAGCAGTACTTC.

This clone was detected a few times. The chain has TRBV19 and TRBJ2-5, with D uncertain. CDR1 and CDR2 from the germline V gene are LNHDA and SQIVND (reference sequence). Trimming removed 1 base from V and 3 bases from J, with 6 bases in between. This CDR3 is built from 13 residues. The CDR3 spells CASSIAAEETQYF. CDR3 coding DNA: TGTGCCAGTAGTATAGCGGCAGAAGAGACCCAGTACTTC.

This clone was found a few times. The chain combines TRBV11-2 with TRBJ2-1, with TRBD2 identical over 7 bases. The CDR3 totals 15 residues. The V gene end was trimmed by 4 bases and the J gene end by 9 bases; junction bases not matched to a gene: 12. From germline, CDR1 is SGHAT and CDR2 FQNNGV. CDR3 protein: CASSYFREAGSEQFF. The CDR3 coding sequence is TGTGCCAGCAGCTACTTTCGGGAGGCGGGGAGTGAGCAGTTCTTC.

The chain joins TRBV9 to TRBJ2-7, with D unclear. The CDR3 consists of 14 residues. Germline CDR1 reads SGDLS; CDR2 reads YYNGEE. Trimming cost V 1 base and J 7 bases, with 15 bases left between them. The CDR3: CASSVTWTGGEQYF. The CDR3 nucleotides are TGTGCCAGCAGCGTAACCTGGACGGGCGGAGAGCAGTACTTC.

This clone was counted between two and nine times. The CDR3 region is CASSQQTANTGELFF. The DNA for the CDR3 is TGCGCCAGCAGCCAACAAACAGCGAACACCGGGGAGCTGTTTTTT. V gene TRBV4-3 combines with J gene TRBJ2-2; D unresolved. The CDR3 contains 15 residues. Germline V gives CDR1 LGHNA, CDR2 YSLEER. Deletions cut 2 bases from V and 0 bases from J, with 7 bases between.